This T cell receptor (beta chain) was identified in a study of graft-versus-host responses after intestinal transplantation. In the study overall: Anti-thymocyte globulin induction, then tacrolimus and steroids for two to four years, went to all recipients.

Assay used: immunoSEQ multiplex PCR; TCRdb lists only in-frame clones, some missing. This sample has roughly 60,000 clones, with approximately 90% found just once. This CDR3 contains 15 residues. Deletions cut 5 bases from V and 1 base from J, with 14 bases between. The germline CDR1 and CDR2 sequences are MNHNS and SASEGT. This material consisted of PBMCs, taken 26 days after transplant. The V and J genes are TRBV6-1 and TRBJ1-2; maybe TRBD1 (6 bases). This receptor was identified in a human patient who received an intestinal transplant, so some T cells may come from the graft donor. The CDR3 nucleotides read TGTGCCAGCAGTCTACAGGGAGAGAATAACTATGGCTACACCTTC. Protein: CASSLQGENNYGYTF.